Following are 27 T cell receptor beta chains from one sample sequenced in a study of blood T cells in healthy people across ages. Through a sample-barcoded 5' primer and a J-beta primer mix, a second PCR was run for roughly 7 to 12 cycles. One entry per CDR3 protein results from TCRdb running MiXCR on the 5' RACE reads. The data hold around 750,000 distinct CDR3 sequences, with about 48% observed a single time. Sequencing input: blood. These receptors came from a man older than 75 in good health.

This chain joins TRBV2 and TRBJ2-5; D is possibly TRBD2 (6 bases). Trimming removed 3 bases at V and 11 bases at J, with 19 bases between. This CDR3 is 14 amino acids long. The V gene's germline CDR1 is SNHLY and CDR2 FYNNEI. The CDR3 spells CASSDGTDGGEQYF. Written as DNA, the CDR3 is TGTGCCAGCAGTGATGGGACGGACGGGGGAGAGCAGTACTTC.

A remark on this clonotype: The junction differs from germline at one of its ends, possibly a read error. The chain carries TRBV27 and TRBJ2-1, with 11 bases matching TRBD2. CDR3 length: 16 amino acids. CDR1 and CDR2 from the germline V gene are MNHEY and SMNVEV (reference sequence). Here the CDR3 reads CATGTYSGRVTYEQNF. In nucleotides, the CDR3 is TGTGCCACCGGAACCTATAGCGGGAGGGTGACCTACGAGCAGAACTTC.

This CDR3 reads CASSKGGGGPSEQYF. The CDR3, as DNA: TGTGCCAGCAGCAAAGGGGGAGGGGGCCCCTCCGAGCAGTACTTC. The chain uses TRBV21-1 and TRBJ2-4; the table's TRBD1 call for D was not verified on the DNA. The DNA end lines up better with TRBJ2-7; the J call may be wrong. TRBV21-1 is reported as a pseudogene. This CDR3 has 15 amino acids.

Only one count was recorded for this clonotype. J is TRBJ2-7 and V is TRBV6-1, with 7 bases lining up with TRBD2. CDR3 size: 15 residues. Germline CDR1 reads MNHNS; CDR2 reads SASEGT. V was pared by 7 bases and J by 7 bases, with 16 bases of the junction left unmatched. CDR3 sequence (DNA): TGTGCCAGCAAGTCGGGGAGGGGCAGTGGCAATGAGCAGTACTTC. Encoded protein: CASKSGRGSGNEQYF.

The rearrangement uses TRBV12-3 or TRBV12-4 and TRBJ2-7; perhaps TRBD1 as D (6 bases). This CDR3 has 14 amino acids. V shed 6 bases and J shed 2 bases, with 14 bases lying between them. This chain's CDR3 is CASRSSRGTYEQYF. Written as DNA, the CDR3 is TGTGCCAGCAGGTCTAGCAGGGGCACCTACGAGCAGTACTTC.

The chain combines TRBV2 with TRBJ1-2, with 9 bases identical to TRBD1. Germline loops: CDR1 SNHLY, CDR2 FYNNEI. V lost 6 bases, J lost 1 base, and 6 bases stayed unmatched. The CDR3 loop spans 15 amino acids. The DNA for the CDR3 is TGTGCCAGCAGGCCGGGACAGGGTGGTAACTATGGCTACACCTTC. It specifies CASRPGQGGNYGYTF.

The CDR3 region is CASSYQRTDYNSPLHF. CDR3 DNA: TGTGCCAGCAGTTACCAGAGGACAGATTATAATTCACCCCTCCACTTT. V is TRBV6-6 and J is TRBJ1-6; possible D gene TRBD1, 6 bases. With 2 bases removed from V and 4 bases from J, the gap between germline ends came to 12 bases. CDR3 length: 16 residues. Germline CDR1 is MNHNY and CDR2 is SVGAGI (reference sequence).

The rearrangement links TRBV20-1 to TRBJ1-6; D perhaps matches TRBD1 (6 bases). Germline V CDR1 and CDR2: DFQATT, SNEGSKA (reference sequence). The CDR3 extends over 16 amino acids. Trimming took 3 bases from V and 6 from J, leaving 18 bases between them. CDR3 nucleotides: TGCAGTGCTAGGGGTCACACAGGGTCCCTTAATTCACCCCTCCACTTT. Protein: CSARGHTGSLNSPLHF.

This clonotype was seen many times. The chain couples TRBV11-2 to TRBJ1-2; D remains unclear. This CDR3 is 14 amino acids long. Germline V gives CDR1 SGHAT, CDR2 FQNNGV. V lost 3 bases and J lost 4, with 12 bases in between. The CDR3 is CASSFVGLGYGYTF. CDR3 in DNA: TGTGCCAGCAGCTTCGTAGGGTTGGGCTATGGCTACACCTTC. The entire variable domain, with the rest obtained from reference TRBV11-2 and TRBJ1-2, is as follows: EAGVAQSPRYKIIEKRQSVAFWCNPISGHATLYWYQQILGQGPKLLIQFQNNGVVDDSQLPKDRFSAERLKGVDSTLKIQPAKLEDSAVYLCASSFVGLGYGYTFGSGTRLTVV.

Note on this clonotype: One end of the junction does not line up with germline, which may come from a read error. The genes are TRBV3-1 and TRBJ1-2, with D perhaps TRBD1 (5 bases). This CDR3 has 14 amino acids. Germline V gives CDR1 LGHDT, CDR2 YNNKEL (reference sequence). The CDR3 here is CASRQGAPNYGYTF. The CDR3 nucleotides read TGTGCCAGCAGGCAAGGGGCGCCTAACTATGGCTACACCTTC. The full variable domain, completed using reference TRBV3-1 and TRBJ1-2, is DTAVSQTPKYLVTQMGNDKSIKCEQNLGHDTMYWYKQDSKKFLKIMFSYNNKELIINETVPNRFSPKSPDKAHLNLHINSLELGDSAVYFCASRQGAPNYGYTFGSGTRLTVV.

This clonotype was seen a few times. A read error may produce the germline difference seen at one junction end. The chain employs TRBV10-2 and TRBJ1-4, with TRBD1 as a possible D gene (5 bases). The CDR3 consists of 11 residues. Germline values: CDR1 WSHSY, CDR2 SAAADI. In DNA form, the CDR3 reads TGCACCAGCTGGGGGAATGAAAAACTGTTTTTT. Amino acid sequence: CTSWGNEKLFF.

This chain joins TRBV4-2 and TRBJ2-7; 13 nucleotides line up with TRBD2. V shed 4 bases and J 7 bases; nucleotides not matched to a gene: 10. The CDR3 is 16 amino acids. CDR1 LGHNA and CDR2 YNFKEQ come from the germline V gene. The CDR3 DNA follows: TGTGCCAGCAGCCGACCGGGACTAGCGGGACTCAATGAGCAGTACTTC. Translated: CASSRPGLAGLNEQYF.

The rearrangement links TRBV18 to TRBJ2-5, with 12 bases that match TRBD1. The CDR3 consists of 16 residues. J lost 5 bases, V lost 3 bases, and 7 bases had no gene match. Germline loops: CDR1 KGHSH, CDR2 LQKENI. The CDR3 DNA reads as TGTGCCAGCTCACCTTTGGGACAGGGGGCGGCGGAGACCCAGTACTTC. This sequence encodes CASSPLGQGAAETQYF.

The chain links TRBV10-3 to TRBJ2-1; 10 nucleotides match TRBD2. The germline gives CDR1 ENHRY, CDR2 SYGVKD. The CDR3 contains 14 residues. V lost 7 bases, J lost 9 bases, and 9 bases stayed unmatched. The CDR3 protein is CAIMASGSPSEQFF. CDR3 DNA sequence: TGTGCCATCATGGCTAGCGGGAGCCCTAGTGAGCAGTTCTTC.

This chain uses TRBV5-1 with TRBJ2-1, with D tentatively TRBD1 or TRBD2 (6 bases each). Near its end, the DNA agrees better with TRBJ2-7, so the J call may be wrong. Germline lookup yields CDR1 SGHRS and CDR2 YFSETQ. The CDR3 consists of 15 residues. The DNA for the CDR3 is TGCGCCAGCAGCTTCGGGGGCCTCTCCTACAATGAGCAGTACTTC. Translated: CASSFGGLSYNEQYF.

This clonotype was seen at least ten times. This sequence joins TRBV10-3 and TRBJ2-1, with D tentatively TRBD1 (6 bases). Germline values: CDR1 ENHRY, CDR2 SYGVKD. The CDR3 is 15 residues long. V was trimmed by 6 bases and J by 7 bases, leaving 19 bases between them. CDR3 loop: CAIRGLVQGSNEQFF. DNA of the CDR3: TGTGCCATCAGGGGCCTGGTTCAGGGGTCGAATGAGCAGTTCTTC.

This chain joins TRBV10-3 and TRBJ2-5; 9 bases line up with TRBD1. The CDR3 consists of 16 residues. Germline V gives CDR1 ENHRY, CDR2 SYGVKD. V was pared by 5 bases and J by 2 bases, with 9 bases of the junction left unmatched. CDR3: CAISLQRTGAQETQYF. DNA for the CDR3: TGTGCCATCAGTCTTCAACGGACAGGGGCACAAGAGACCCAGTACTTC.

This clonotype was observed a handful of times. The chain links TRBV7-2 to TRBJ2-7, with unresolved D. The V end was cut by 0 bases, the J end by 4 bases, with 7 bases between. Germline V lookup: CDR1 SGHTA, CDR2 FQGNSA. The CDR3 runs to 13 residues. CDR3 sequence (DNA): TGTGCCAGCAGCTTAGCGGATAAATACGAGCAGTACTTC. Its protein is CASSLADKYEQYF.

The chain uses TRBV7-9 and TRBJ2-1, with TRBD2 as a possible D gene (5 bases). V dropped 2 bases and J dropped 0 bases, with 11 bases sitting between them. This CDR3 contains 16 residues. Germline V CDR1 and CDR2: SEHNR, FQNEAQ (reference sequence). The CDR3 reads CASSLYKLASYNEQFF. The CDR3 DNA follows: TGTGCCAGCAGCTTATATAAGCTAGCCTCCTACAATGAGCAGTTCTTC.

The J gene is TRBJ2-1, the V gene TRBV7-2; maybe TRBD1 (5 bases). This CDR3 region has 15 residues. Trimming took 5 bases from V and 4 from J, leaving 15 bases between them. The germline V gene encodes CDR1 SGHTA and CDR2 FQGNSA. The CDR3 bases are TGTGCCAGCAGCCCCACCCGACAGCAATACAATGAGCAGTTCTTC. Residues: CASSPTRQQYNEQFF.

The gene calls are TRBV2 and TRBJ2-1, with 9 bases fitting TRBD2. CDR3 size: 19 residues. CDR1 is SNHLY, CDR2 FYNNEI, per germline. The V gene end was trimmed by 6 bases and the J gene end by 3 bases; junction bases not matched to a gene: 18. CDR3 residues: CASRGRLAALPVGYNEQFF. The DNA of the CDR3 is TGTGCCAGCAGGGGACGACTAGCGGCCCTCCCGGTTGGCTACAATGAGCAGTTCTTC. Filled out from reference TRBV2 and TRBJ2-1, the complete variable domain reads EPEVTQTPSHQVTQMGQEVILRCVPISNHLYFYWYRQILGQKVEFLVSFYNNEISEKSEIFDDQFSVERPDGSNFTLKIRSTKLEDSAMYFCASRGRLAALPVGYNEQFFGPGTRLTVL.

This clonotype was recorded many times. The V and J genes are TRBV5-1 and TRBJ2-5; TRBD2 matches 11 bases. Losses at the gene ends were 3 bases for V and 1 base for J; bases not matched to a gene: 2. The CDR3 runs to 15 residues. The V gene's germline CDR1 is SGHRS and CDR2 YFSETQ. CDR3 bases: TGCGCCAGCAGCTCTAGCGGGGGGACCCAAGAGACCCAGTACTTC. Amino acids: CASSSSGGTQETQYF.

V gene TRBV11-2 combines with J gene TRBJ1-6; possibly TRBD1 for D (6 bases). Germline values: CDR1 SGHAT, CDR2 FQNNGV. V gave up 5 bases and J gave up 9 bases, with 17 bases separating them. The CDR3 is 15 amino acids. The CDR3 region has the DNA TGTGCCAGCAGCCGTCGCCCAGGGGAGACTTCACCCCTCCACTTT. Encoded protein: CASSRRPGETSPLHF.

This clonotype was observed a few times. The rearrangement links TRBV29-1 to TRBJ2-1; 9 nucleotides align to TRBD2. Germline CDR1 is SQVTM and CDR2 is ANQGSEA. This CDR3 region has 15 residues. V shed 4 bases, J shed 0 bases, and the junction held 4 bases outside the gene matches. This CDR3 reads CSVAGLATSYNEQFF. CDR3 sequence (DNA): TGCAGCGTTGCCGGACTAGCGACCTCCTACAATGAGCAGTTCTTC.

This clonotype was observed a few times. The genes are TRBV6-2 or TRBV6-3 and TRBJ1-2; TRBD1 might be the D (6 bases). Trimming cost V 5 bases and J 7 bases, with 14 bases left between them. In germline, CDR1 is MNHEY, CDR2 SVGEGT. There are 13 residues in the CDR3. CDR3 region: CASSDWGTFGYTF. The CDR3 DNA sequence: TGTGCCAGCAGTGACTGGGGGACATTTGGCTACACCTTC.

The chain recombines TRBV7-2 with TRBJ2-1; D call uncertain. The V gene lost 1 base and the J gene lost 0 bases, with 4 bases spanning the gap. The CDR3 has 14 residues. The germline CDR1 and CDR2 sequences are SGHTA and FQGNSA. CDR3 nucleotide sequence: TGTGCCAGCAGCTTAGTACTCTCCTACAATGAGCAGTTCTTC. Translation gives CASSLVLSYNEQFF.

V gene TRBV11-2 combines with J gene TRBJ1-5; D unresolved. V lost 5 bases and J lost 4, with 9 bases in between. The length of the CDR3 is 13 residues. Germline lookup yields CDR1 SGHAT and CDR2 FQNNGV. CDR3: CASSPHLNQPQHF. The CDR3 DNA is TGTGCCAGCAGCCCGCACCTGAATCAGCCCCAGCATTTT.